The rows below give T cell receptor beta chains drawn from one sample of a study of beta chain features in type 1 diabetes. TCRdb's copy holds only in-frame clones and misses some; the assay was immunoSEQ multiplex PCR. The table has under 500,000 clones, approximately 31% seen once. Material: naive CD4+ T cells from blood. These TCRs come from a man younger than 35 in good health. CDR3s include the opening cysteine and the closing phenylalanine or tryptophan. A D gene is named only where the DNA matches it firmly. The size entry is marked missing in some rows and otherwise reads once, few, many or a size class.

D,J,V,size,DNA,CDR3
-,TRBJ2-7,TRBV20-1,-,TGCAGTGCTAGTCGGTCATACGAGCAGTACTTC,CSASRSYEQYF
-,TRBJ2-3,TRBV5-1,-,TGCGCCAGCAGCGCCGGTATTCGGGCAGATACGCAGTATTTT,CASSAGIRADTQYF
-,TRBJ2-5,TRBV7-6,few,TGTGCCAGCAGCCGCTATAGGGAGACCCAGTACTTC,CASSRYRETQYF
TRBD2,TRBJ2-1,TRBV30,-,TGTGCCTGGAGGGACCAGGGACTAGCCGACAATGAGCAGTTCTTC,CAWRDQGLADNEQFF
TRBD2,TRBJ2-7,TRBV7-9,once,TGTGCCAGCAGCTTAGCGTTGAGGACTAGCGGCACCTACGAGCAGTACTTC,CASSLALRTSGTYEQYF
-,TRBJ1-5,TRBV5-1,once,TGCGCCAGCAGCTTGGTTCCAGGCCGGGAGGAGCCCCAGCATTTT,CASSLVPGREEPQHF
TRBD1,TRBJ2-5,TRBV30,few,TGTGCCTGGAGTGAGGTGACAGGGTTCGAGACCCAGTACTTC,CAWSEVTGFETQYF
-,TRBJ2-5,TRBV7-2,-,TGTGCCAGCAGCTTAGGGCCCGGTAGGGAAGAGACCCAGTACTTC,CASSLGPGREETQYF
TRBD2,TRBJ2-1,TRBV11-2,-,TGTGCCAGCAGCCGGCCTAGCGGGAGGCACCGCAATGAGCAGTTCTTC,CASSRPSGRHRNEQFF
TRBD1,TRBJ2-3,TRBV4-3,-,TGCGCCAGCAGCCAAGAAGAGGGAGCAGGGGGTCCAACAGATACGCAGTATTTT,CASSQEEGAGGPTDTQYF
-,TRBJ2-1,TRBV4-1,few,TGCGCCAGCAGCCAAGTAAGAGACTACCCCTACAATGAGCAGTTCTTC,CASSQVRDYPYNEQFF
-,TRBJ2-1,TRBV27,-,TGTGCCAGCAGTTTAGAAGGGCGGAATGAGCAGTTCTTC,CASSLEGRNEQFF
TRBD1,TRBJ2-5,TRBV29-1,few,TGCAGCGAGTCACAGGGGCAAGAGACCCAGTACTTC,CSESQGQETQYF
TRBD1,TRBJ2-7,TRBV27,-,TGTGCCAGCAGTCGACAGGGCCCCTACGAGCAGTACTTC,CASSRQGPYEQYF
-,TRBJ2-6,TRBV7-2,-,TGTGCCAGCAGCTTCGACTGGGGCGGAGGGGCCAACGTCCTGACTTTC,CASSFDWGGGANVLTF
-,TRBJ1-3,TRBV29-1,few,TGCAGCGTCGGGTTCGCAGGGAGCTCTGGAAACACCATATATTTT,CSVGFAGSSGNTIYF
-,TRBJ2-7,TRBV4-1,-,TGCGCCAGCAGCCAAGACGGGACTGCTATGCTCAAGCAGTACTTC,CASSQDGTAMLKQYF
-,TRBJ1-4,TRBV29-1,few,TGCAGCGTTGAGGACCCAATGGCCGAAAAACTGTTTTTT,CSVEDPMAEKLFF
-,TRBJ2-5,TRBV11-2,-,TGTGCCAGCAGCTTAGATGGAACTACTCAAGAGACCCAGTACTTC,CASSLDGTTQETQYF
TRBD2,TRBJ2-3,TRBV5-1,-,TGCGCCAGCAGCTTGGCTCGGGCCGGGACTAGCAAGGAGTATTTT,CASSLARAGTSKEYF
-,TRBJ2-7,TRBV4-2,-,TGTGCCAGCAGCCAATCAACCGGGACACCAACTACCGAGCAGTACTTC,CASSQSTGTPTTEQYF
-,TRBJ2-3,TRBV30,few,TGTGCCTGGACTTTGGGGAACACAGATACGCAGTATTTT,CAWTLGNTDTQYF
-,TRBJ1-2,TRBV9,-,TGTGCCAGCAGCCCTTCGTCGGACCCCGGGTATGGCTACACCTTC,CASSPSSDPGYGYTF
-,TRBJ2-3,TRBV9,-,TGTGCCAGCAGCGCGTCCGACTATCACACAGATACGCAGTATTTT,CASSASDYHTDTQYF
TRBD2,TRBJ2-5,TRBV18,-,TGTGCCAGCTCACCACCTTTTGCGGGAGCAGAGACCCAGTACTTC,CASSPPFAGAETQYF
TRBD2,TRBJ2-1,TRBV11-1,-,TGTGCCAGCAGTTCCGGGACTAGCGGGAGTTGGGGTGAGCAGTTCTTC,CASSSGTSGSWGEQFF
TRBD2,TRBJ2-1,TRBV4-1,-,TGCGCCAGCAGCCAAGAGCCCTTACTGGGACTAGCGGGCGATTACAATGAGCAGTTCTTC,CASSQEPLLGLAGDYNEQFF
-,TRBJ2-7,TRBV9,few,TGTGCCAGCAGCTCGAGCCACGAGCAGTACTTC,CASSSSHEQYF
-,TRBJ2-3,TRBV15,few,TGTGCCACCAGCAGAGTGGCCACGGATACGCAGTATTTT,CATSRVATDTQYF
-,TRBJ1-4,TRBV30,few,TGTGCCTGGAGTTACAGGTTGGCTGAAAAACTGTTTTTT,CAWSYRLAEKLFF
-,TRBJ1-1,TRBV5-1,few,TGCGCCAGCAGCTGGGACACGGGTAACACTGAAGCTTTCTTT,CASSWDTGNTEAFF
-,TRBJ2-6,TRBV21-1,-,TGTGCCAGCAGCTTAAGTCCGGGACTCACCTGGGGGGCCAACGTCCTGACTTTC,CASSLSPGLTWGANVLTF
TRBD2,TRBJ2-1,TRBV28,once,TGTGCCAGCAGAGCGGGGGGTTCCTACAATGAGCAGTTCTTC,CASRAGGSYNEQFF
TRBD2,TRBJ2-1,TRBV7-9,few,TGTGCCAGCAGCCCGACTAGCGGGACCCACAATGAGCAGTTCTTC,CASSPTSGTHNEQFF
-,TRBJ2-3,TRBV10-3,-,TGTGCCATCAGTGAAAGGACCATAAGCACAGATACGCAGTATTTT,CAISERTISTDTQYF
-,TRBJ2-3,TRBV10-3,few,TGTGCCATCAGGGCTGGGGATACGCAGTATTTT,CAIRAGDTQYF
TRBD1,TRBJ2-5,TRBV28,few,TGTGCCAGCAGTTTTATCTCCGGACAGGGGCCGAGAGAGACCCAGTACTTC,CASSFISGQGPRETQYF
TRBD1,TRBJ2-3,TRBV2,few,TGTGCCAGCAGTGAAGCCAAAGACAGGGTGGGGACAGATACGCAGTATTTT,CASSEAKDRVGTDTQYF
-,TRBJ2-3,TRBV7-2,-,TGTGCCAGCAGCTTAAGGCGGCCAAGCACAGATACGCAGTATTTT,CASSLRRPSTDTQYF
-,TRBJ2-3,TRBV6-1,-,TGTGCCAGCAGTGCCCCCGGCTATACGCAGTATTTT,CASSAPGYTQYF
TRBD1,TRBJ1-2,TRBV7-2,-,TGTGCCAGCAGCTTAGAGCGACAGGGGGCGAACACCTTC,CASSLERQGANTF